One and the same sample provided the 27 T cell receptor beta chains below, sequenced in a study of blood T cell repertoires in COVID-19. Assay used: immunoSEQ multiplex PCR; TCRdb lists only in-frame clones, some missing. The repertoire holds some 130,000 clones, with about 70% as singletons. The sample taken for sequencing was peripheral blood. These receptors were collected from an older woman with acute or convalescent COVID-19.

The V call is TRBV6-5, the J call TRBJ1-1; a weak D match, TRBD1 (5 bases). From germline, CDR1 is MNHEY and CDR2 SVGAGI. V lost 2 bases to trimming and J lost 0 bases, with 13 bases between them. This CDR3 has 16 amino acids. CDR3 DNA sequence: TGTGCCAGCAGTTACGACGGGGGAGGAATGAACACTGAAGCTTTCTTT. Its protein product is CASSYDGGGMNTEAFF.

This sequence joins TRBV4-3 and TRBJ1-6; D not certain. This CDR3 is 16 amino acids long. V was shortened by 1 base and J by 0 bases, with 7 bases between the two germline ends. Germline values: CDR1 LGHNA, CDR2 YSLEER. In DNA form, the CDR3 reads TGCGCCAGCAGCCAAGGTCGGAGCTCCTATAATTCACCCCTCCACTTT. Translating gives CASSQGRSSYNSPLHF.

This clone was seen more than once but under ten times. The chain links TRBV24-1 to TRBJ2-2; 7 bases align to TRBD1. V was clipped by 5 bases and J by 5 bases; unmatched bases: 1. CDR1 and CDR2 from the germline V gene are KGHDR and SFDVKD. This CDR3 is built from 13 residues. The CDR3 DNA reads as TGTGCCACCAGTGTACAGGGGACCGGGGAGCTGTTTTTT. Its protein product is CATSVQGTGELFF.

In DNA form, the CDR3 reads TGTGCCAGCAGCACAGGGGGTCGAGAGACCCAGTACTTC. Translating it yields CASSTGGRETQYF. The genes are TRBV28 and TRBJ2-5; 8 positions match TRBD1. The CDR3 contains 13 residues. In germline, CDR1 is MDHEN, CDR2 SYDVKM. V lost 6 bases and J lost 4; bases outside the gene matches: 4.

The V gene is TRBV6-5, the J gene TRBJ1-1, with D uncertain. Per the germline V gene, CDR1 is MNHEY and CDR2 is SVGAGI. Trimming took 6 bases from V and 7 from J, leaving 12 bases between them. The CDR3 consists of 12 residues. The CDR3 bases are TGTGCCAGCAGCCCACCTCGGGTTGAAGCTTTCTTT. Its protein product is CASSPPRVEAFF.

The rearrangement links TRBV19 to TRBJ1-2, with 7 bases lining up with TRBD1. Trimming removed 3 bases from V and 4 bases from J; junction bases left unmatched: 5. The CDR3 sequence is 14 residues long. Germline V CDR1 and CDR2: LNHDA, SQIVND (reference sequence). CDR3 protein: CASSMTGPFYGYTF. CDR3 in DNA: TGTGCCAGTAGTATGACAGGGCCCTTCTATGGCTACACCTTC.

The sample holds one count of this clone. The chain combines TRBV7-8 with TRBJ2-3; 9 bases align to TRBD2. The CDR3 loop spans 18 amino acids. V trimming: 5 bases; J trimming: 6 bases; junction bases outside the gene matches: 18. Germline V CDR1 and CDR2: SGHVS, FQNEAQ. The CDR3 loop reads CASSRVGVARGGPDTQYF. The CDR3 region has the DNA TGTGCCAGCAGCCGAGTGGGGGTGGCGCGGGGGGGCCCCGATACGCAGTATTTT.

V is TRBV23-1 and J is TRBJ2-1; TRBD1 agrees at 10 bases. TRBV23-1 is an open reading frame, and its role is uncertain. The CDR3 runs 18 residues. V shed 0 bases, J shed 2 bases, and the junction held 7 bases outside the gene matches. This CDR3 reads CASSQSGGQGVTYNEQFF. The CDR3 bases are TGCGCCAGCAGTCAATCGGGCGGACAGGGGGTAACCTACAATGAGCAGTTCTTC.

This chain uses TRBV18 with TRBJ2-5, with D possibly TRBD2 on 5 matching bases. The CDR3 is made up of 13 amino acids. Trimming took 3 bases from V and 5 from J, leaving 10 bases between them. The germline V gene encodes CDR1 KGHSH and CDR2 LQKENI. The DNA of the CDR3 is TGTGCCAGCTCACCCTCGGGGTCGGAGACCCAGTACTTC. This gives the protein CASSPSGSETQYF.

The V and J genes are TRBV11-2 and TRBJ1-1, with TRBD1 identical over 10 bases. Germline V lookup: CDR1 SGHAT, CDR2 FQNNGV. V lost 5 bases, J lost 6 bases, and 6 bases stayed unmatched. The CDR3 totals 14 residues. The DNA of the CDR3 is TGTGCCAGCAGCCTTCGGACAGGGGGGTCTGAAGCTTTCTTT. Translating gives CASSLRTGGSEAFF.

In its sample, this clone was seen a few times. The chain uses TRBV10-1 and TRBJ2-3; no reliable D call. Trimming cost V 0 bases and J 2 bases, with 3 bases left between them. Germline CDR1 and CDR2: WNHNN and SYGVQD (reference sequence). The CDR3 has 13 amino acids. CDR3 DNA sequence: TGCGCCAGCAGTGAGTCCTACACAGATACGCAGTATTTT. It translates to CASSESYTDTQYF.

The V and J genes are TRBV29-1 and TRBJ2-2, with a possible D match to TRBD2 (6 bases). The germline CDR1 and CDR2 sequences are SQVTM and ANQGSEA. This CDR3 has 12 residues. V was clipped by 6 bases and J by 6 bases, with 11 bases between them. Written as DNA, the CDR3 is TGCAGCGTCAGGGACTTTCCCGGGGAGCTGTTTTTT. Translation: CSVRDFPGELFF.

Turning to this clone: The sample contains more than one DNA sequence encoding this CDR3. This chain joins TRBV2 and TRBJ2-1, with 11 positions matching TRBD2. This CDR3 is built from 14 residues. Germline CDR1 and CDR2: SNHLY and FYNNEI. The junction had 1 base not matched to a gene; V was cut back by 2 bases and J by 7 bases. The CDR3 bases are TGTGCCAGCAGTGAACTAGCGGGAGGAAATGAGCAGTTCTTC. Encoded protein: CASSELAGGNEQFF.

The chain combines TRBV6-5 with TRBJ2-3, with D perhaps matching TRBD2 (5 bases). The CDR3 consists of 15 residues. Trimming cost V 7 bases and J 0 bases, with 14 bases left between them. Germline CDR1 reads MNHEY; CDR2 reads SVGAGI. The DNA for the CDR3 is TGTGCCAGCACCACTAGAACCCAAAGCACAGATACGCAGTATTTT. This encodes CASTTRTQSTDTQYF.

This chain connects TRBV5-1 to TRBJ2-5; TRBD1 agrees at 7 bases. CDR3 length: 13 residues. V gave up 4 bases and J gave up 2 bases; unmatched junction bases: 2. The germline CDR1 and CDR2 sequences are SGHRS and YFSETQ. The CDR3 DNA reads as TGCGCCAGCAGCCAGGACAGGCAAGAGACCCAGTACTTC. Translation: CASSQDRQETQYF.

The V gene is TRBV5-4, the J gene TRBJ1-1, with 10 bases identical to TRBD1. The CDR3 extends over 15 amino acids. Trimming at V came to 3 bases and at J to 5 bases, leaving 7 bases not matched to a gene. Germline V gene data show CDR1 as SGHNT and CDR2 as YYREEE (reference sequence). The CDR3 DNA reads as TGTGCCAGCAGCTCGGGGGACAGGGGTTATACTGAAGCTTTCTTT. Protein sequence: CASSSGDRGYTEAFF.

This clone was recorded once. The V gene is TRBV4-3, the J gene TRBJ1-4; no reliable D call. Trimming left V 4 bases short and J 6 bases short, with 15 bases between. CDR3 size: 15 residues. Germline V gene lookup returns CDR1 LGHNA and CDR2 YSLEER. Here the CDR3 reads CASSLDLGVDEKLFF. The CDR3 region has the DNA TGCGCCAGCAGCCTCGACTTGGGAGTTGATGAAAAACTGTTTTTT.

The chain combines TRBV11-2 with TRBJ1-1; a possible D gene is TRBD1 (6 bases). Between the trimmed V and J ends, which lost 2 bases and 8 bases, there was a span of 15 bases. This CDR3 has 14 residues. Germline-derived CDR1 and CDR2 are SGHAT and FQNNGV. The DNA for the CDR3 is TGTGCCAGCAGCTTATGGGGGGCGGGGGCCGAAGCTTTCTTT. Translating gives CASSLWGAGAEAFF.

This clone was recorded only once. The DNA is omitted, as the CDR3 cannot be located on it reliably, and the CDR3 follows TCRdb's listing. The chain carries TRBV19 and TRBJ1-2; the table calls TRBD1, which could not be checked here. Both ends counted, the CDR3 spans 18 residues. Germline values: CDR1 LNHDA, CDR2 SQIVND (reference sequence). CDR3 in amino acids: CASSILARGQGANYGYTF.

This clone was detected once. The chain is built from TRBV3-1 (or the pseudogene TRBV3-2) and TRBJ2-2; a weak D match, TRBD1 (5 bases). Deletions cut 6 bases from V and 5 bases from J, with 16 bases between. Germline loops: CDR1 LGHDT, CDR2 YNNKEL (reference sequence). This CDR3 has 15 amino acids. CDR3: CASRKAPGRTGELFF. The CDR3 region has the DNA TGTGCCAGCAGAAAAGCACCAGGGCGAACCGGGGAGCTGTTTTTT.

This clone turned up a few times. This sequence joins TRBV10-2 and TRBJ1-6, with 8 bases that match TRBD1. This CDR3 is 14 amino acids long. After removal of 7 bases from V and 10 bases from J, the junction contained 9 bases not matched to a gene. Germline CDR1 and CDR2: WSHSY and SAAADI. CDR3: CASNHGQGVSPLHF. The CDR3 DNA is TGCGCCAGCAACCACGGACAGGGTGTCTCACCCCTCCACTTT.

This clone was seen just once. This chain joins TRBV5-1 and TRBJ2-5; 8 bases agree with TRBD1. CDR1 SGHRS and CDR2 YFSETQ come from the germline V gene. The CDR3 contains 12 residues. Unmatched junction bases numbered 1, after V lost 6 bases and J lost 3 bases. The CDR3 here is CASTDREETQYF. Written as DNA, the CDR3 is TGCGCCAGCACGGACAGGGAAGAGACCCAGTACTTC.

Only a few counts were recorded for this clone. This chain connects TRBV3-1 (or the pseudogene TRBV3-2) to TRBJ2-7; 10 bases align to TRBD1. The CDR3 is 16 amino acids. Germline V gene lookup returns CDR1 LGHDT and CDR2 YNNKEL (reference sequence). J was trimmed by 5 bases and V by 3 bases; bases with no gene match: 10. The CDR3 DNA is TGTGCCAGCAGCCATAGGGACAGGGGCTCCTCTAACGAGCAGTACTTC. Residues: CASSHRDRGSSNEQYF.

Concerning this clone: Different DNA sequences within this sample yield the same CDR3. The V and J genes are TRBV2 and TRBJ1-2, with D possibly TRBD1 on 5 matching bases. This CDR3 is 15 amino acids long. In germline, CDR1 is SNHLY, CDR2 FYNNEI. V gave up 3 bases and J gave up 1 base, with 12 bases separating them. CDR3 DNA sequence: TGTGCCAGCAGTGAGGACAAGGCTGTTAACTATGGCTACACCTTC. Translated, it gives CASSEDKAVNYGYTF. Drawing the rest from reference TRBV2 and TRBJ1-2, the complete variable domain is EPEVTQTPSHQVTQMGQEVILRCVPISNHLYFYWYRQILGQKVEFLVSFYNNEISEKSEIFDDQFSVERPDGSNFTLKIRSTKLEDSAMYFCASSEDKAVNYGYTFGSGTRLTVV.

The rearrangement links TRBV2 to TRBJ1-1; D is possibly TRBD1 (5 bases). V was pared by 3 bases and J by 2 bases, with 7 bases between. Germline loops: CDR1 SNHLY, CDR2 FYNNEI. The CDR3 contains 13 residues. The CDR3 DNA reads TGTGCCAGCAGTGACCAGGGTAACACTGAAGCTTTCTTT. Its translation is CASSDQGNTEAFF.

The CDR3 DNA follows: TGTGCCAGCAGTCAGGGGGCGGTTGAGCAGTTCTTC. Protein: CASSQGAVEQFF. The rearrangement uses TRBV2 and TRBJ2-1, with TRBD1 matching over 8 bases. The germline gives CDR1 SNHLY, CDR2 FYNNEI. This CDR3 comprises 12 residues. J gave up 9 bases and V 5 bases, and 3 bases lay outside the gene matches.

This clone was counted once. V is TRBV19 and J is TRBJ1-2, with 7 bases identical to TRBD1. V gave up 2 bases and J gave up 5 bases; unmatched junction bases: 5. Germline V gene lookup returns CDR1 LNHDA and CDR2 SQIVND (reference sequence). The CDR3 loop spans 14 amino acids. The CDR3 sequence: CASSIIDREYGYTF. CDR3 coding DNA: TGTGCCAGTAGTATAATCGACAGGGAGTATGGCTACACCTTC. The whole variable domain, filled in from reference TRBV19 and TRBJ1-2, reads DGGITQSPKYLFRKEGQNVTLSCEQNLNHDAMYWYRQDPGQGLRLIYYSQIVNDFQKGDIAEGYSVSREKKESFPLTVTSAQKNPTAFYLCASSIIDREYGYTFGSGTRLTVV.